This T cell receptor beta chain was identified in a study of metastatic and nonmetastatic thyroid tumors. Study in general: Where malignant and benign thyroid patients were concerned, repertoires were compared across blood and tumor or nodule tissue.

Treatment of any kind had been given to no patient before thyroid surgery. This clone was observed many times. The CDR3 consists of 15 residues. Germline V CDR1 and CDR2: SGHTA, FQGNSA. J was trimmed by 6 bases and V by 5 bases; bases with no gene match: 7. MiXCR reprocessed the PCR reads for TCRdb. Of around 15,000 clones detected, 25% to 35% appear once; the ten largest clones hold around 3.7%. The rearrangement links TRBV7-2 to TRBJ1-2; 12 positions match TRBD1. Sequenced material: blood. The sequence was collected from a female donor with papillary thyroid cancer or a benign thyroid nodule (not recorded which). Some clones in this sample may be carry-over from other donors' samples. The CDR3 loop is CASSPGTGGLNGYTF. The DNA for the CDR3 is TGTGCCAGCAGCCCCGGGACAGGGGGCTTGAATGGCTACACCTTC.